A single sample gave rise to the 18 T cell receptor beta chains below, sequenced in a study of shared clonotypes between healthy human individuals. Naive CD8 cells, CD45RO-negative and positively selected for CCR7, excluded terminally differentiated effector memory CD45RA+ cells. Clones were read by immunoSEQ multiplex PCR, and TCRdb kept only the in-frame ones, dropping some. This table holds about 2.1 million clones, approximately 94% found once. Sequencing used naive CD8+ T cells from PBMCs. The receptor set was obtained from a young man in good health. Some clones in this sample may be carry-over from other donors' samples.

The chain links TRBV27 to TRBJ2-2, with TRBD1 identical over 8 bases. This CDR3 spans 15 amino acids. V shed 6 bases, J shed 5 bases, and the junction held 8 bases outside the gene matches. Germline CDR1 and CDR2: MNHEY and SMNVEV (reference sequence). The CDR3 coding sequence is TGTGCCAGCAGCATAACAGGGGGTTGGACCGGGGAGCTGTTTTTT. Translating gives CASSITGGWTGELFF.

The chain carries TRBV27 and TRBJ2-1, with no clear D. Looked up from germline, CDR1 is MNHEY and CDR2 is SMNVEV (reference sequence). With 8 bases removed from V and 3 bases from J, the gap between germline ends came to 11 bases. The CDR3 runs 13 residues. The CDR3 sequence: CASRRALYNEQFF. The CDR3 DNA is TGTGCCAGCCGCAGAGCTCTCTACAATGAGCAGTTCTTC.

This clone was detected once. CDR3 sequence reads: CASSPHRVNQPQHF. DNA for the CDR3: TGTGCCAGCAGCCCACACAGGGTCAATCAGCCCCAGCATTTT. This chain joins TRBV28 and TRBJ1-5; D is perhaps TRBD1 (6 bases). Trimming took 6 bases from V and 3 from J, leaving 12 bases between them. CDR1 and CDR2 (germline): MDHEN, SYDVKM. The CDR3 runs to 14 residues.

Remarks on this clone: This CDR3 is also generated by other DNA sequences in the sample. The V call is TRBV9, the J call TRBJ2-7, with D perhaps matching TRBD1 (5 bases). The germline V gene has CDR1 SGDLS and CDR2 YYNGEE. CDR3 length: 12 residues. The germline V and J ends were trimmed by 4 bases and 4 bases, with 9 bases remaining between them. CDR3 in DNA: TGTGCCAGCAGCCCCGACAGTTACGAGCAGTACTTC. It codes for CASSPDSYEQYF.

The chain joins TRBV10-3 to TRBJ2-5, with 10 bases fitting TRBD1. Germline CDR1 is ENHRY and CDR2 is SYGVKD. The CDR3 loop spans 16 amino acids. The J segment lost 5 bases and the V segment lost 5 bases, leaving 11 bases of the junction unmatched. This chain's CDR3 is CAISWGQGLTGETQYF. Written as DNA, the CDR3 is TGTGCCATCAGTTGGGGACAGGGGCTTACGGGGGAGACCCAGTACTTC.

This chain connects TRBV6-1 to TRBJ1-5; D is possibly TRBD1 (5 bases). The CDR3 length is 15 residues. V lost 4 bases, J lost 0 bases, and 10 bases lay in between. Germline V lookup: CDR1 MNHNS, CDR2 SASEGT. The CDR3 loop reads CASSVRQYSNQPQHF. The CDR3 bases are TGTGCCAGCAGTGTACGACAGTATAGCAATCAGCCCCAGCATTTT.

The chain carries TRBV5-1 and TRBJ2-7; TRBD2 aligns across 8 bases. There are 13 residues in the CDR3. Germline V gives CDR1 SGHRS, CDR2 YFSETQ. V shed 0 bases, J shed 6 bases, and the junction held 2 bases outside the gene matches. The CDR3 here is CASSLGGRSEQYF. CDR3 bases: TGCGCCAGCAGCTTGGGCGGGAGGAGCGAGCAGTACTTC.

The CDR3 spells CASTLLSAADTQYF. CDR3 bases: TGTGCCAGCACTCTACTATCGGCGGCAGATACGCAGTATTTT. The rearrangement joins TRBV6-5 to TRBJ2-3, with D unclear. CDR1 MNHEY and CDR2 SVGAGI come from the germline V gene. Trimming pared 7 bases from V and 4 bases from J, leaving 15 bases between. This CDR3 has 14 amino acids.

The rearrangement links TRBV7-9 to TRBJ2-7; TRBD2 agrees at 9 bases. The germline CDR1 and CDR2 sequences are SEHNR and FQNEAQ (reference sequence). The CDR3 covers 15 residues. After removal of 2 bases from V and 3 bases from J, the junction contained 5 bases not matched to a gene. In nucleotides, the CDR3 is TGTGCCAGCAGCTTAAATGCGGGAGGGTTCTACGAGCAGTACTTC. It encodes CASSLNAGGFYEQYF.

V usage is TRBV7-8 and J usage is TRBJ1-1; 9 nucleotides agree with TRBD1. The CDR3 runs to 16 residues. Unmatched junction bases numbered 7, after V lost 3 bases and J lost 2 bases. In germline, CDR1 is SGHVS, CDR2 FQNEAQ. The CDR3 region is CASSFLVGQGNTEAFF. The CDR3 bases are TGTGCCAGCAGCTTTCTTGTGGGACAGGGTAACACTGAAGCTTTCTTT.

This chain joins TRBV11-2 and TRBJ2-1; D is unclear. Trimming removed 1 base at V and 3 bases at J, with 13 bases between. The germline gives CDR1 SGHAT, CDR2 FQNNGV. The CDR3 spans 16 residues. The CDR3 DNA sequence: TGTGCCAGCAGCTTAGCCGGAGCGAACTACTACAATGAGCAGTTCTTC. Translating gives CASSLAGANYYNEQFF.

This chain uses TRBV7-9 with TRBJ2-3; D ambiguous. V was shortened by 2 bases and J by 2 bases, with 8 bases between the two germline ends. Germline values: CDR1 SEHNR, CDR2 FQNEAQ (reference sequence). The CDR3 sequence is 14 residues long. CDR3 bases: TGTGCCAGCAGCTTACAGAAATTCACAGATACGCAGTATTTT. It codes for CASSLQKFTDTQYF.

Only one count was recorded for this clone. This chain joins TRBV11-2 and TRBJ2-5; D tentatively fits TRBD1 or TRBD2 (5 bases each). The CDR3 consists of 15 residues. The germline V and J ends were trimmed by 4 bases and 1 base, with 13 bases remaining between them. Germline CDR1 SGHAT, CDR2 FQNNGV. In nucleotides, the CDR3 is TGTGCCAGCAGCTCAGGGACCTACCTCCAAGAGACCCAGTACTTC. Its translation: CASSSGTYLQETQYF. Based on the CDR3 plus reference TRBV11-2 and TRBJ2-5, the full variable domain is EAGVAQSPRYKIIEKRQSVAFWCNPISGHATLYWYQQILGQGPKLLIQFQNNGVVDDSQLPKDRFSAERLKGVDSTLKIQPAKLEDSAVYLCASSSGTYLQETQYFGPGTRLLVL.

The gene calls are TRBV15 and TRBJ2-1, with TRBD2 matching 8 bases. From germline, CDR1 is LNHNV and CDR2 YYDKDF (reference sequence). Trimming took 5 bases from V and 9 from J; bases not matched to a gene: 21. This CDR3 has 18 amino acids. The CDR3 loop is CATSPRELWREAQPEQFF. DNA for the CDR3: TGTGCCACCAGCCCGAGGGAACTATGGCGGGAGGCCCAGCCTGAGCAGTTCTTC.

CDR3 residues: CASSTRTGLIANYGYTF. The CDR3 DNA sequence: TGTGCCAGCAGTACCCGGACAGGTCTCATAGCTAACTATGGCTACACCTTC. This chain uses TRBV27 with TRBJ1-2, with 7 positions matching TRBD1. J gave up 0 bases and V 5 bases, and 12 bases lay outside the gene matches. The CDR3 consists of 17 residues. The germline V gene encodes CDR1 MNHEY and CDR2 SMNVEV (reference sequence).

The chain employs TRBV30 and TRBJ2-7; TRBD1 is a possible D gene (5 bases). The CDR3 contains 12 residues. Looked up from germline, CDR1 is GTSNPN and CDR2 is SVGIG (reference sequence). V gave up 2 bases and J gave up 7 bases, with 12 bases separating them. CDR3 nucleotides: TGTGCCTGGAGTTTCAGGGTGGGGGAGCAGTACTTC. Protein sequence: CAWSFRVGEQYF.

CDR3 nucleotide sequence: TGTGCCAGTAGTCTTCCGGGAGGACACAATGAGCAGTTCTTC. Its protein is CASSLPGGHNEQFF. The rearrangement links TRBV19 to TRBJ2-1; 7 bases fit TRBD2. Trimming at V came to 5 bases and at J to 5 bases, leaving 6 bases not matched to a gene. The V gene's germline CDR1 is LNHDA and CDR2 SQIVND (reference sequence). There are 14 residues in the CDR3.

The chain couples TRBV18 to TRBJ1-5; TRBD1 is a possible D gene (5 bases). The V and J ends lost 8 bases and 0 bases respectively, with 14 bases between them. The germline V gene encodes CDR1 KGHSH and CDR2 LQKENI. The CDR3 spans 15 residues. The CDR3 loop is CASAAIRGSNQPQHF. The CDR3 DNA sequence: TGTGCCAGCGCTGCAATTAGGGGTAGCAATCAGCCCCAGCATTTT. The variable domain in full, with the rest retrieved from reference TRBV18 and TRBJ1-5, is NAGVMQNPRHLVRRRGQEARLRCSPMKGHSHVYWYRQLPEEGLKFMVYLQKENIIDESGMPKERFSAEFPKEGPSILRIQQVVRGDSAAYFCASAAIRGSNQPQHFGDGTRLSIL.